These 9 T cell receptor beta chains came from one sample sequenced in a study of blood T cell repertoires in COVID-19. Generated by immunoSEQ multiplex PCR, the TCRdb table keeps only in-frame clones and is missing some. The profile shows about 480,000 clones, roughly nine tenths of them singletons. Sequencing was carried out using peripheral blood. The receptor set was obtained from a man between 18 and 35 years old with COVID-19, enrolled during active disease.

The CDR3 protein is CASSSQPSLPEEQFF. The CDR3 nucleotides are TGCGCCAGCAGCTCCCAACCTAGCCTTCCCGAGGAGCAGTTCTTC. The chain is built from TRBV5-1 and TRBJ2-1, with D maybe TRBD2 (5 bases). V was shortened by 3 bases and J by 10 bases, with 20 bases between the two germline ends. CDR3 length: 15 amino acids. Germline V gives CDR1 SGHRS, CDR2 YFSETQ. Using reference TRBV5-1 and TRBJ2-1 for the parts outside the CDR3, the full variable domain is KAGVTQTPRYLIKTRGQQVTLSCSPISGHRSVSWYQQTPGQGLQFLFEYFSETQRNKGNFPGRFSGRQFSNSRSEMNVSTLELGDSALYLCASSSQPSLPEEQFFGPGTRLTVL.

This chain joins TRBV9 and TRBJ1-1; 7 bases match TRBD1. The germline CDR1 and CDR2 sequences are SGDLS and YYNGEE. Losses at the gene ends were 5 bases for V and 8 bases for J; bases not matched to a gene: 9. The CDR3 consists of 13 residues. The CDR3, as DNA: TGTGCCAGCAGTCTCGACAGGGAGGCAGAAGCTTTCTTT. It encodes CASSLDREAEAFF.

This clone was seen only once. This chain's CDR3 is CASSRSLQGFAADVYEQYF. CDR3 nucleotide sequence: TGTGCCAGCAGTCGAAGTCTACAGGGTTTTGCCGCAGACGTTTACGAGCAGTACTTC. This chain uses TRBV6-6 with TRBJ2-7, with D possibly being TRBD1 (6 bases). Trimming took 5 bases from V and 4 from J, leaving 30 bases between them. CDR1 is MNHNY and CDR2 is SVGAGI in the germline V gene (reference sequence). The CDR3 consists of 19 residues.

The chain carries TRBV10-2 and TRBJ2-3; D unclear. CDR1 is WSHSY and CDR2 is SAAADI in the germline V gene. The length of the CDR3 is 12 residues. The ends were cut back, 3 bases at V and 8 bases at J, with 9 bases in the middle. This CDR3 is CASSEMGPTQYF. DNA for the CDR3: TGCGCCAGCAGTGAAATGGGCCCTACGCAGTATTTT.

This clone has just one count. The rearrangement links TRBV6-5 to TRBJ2-1; possibly TRBD1 for D (5 bases). Germline V gene data show CDR1 as MNHEY and CDR2 as SVGAGI. The V end lost 8 bases, the J end lost 3 bases, and 14 bases lay between the germline ends. The CDR3 is 14 residues long. The CDR3 bases are TGTGCCAGCCGCTCGTTACAGGTCTACAATGAGCAGTTCTTC. Protein sequence: CASRSLQVYNEQFF.

As DNA, the CDR3 is TGTGCCAGCAGCCAAGCAACGGTTAACACCGGGGAGCTGTTTTTT. This codes for CASSQATVNTGELFF. This chain links TRBV14 with TRBJ2-2; D not resolved. The length of the CDR3 is 15 residues. Deletions cut 1 base from V and 2 bases from J, with 8 bases between. CDR1 and CDR2 from the germline V gene are SGHDN and FVKESK.

The V and J genes are TRBV5-1 and TRBJ1-5; no firm D call. The V end was cut by 2 bases, the J end by 4 bases, with 13 bases between. The CDR3 runs to 15 residues. CDR1 and CDR2 from the germline V gene are SGHRS and YFSETQ. CDR3 residues: CASSFNGEENQPQHF. CDR3 nucleotide sequence: TGCGCCAGCAGCTTTAACGGGGAAGAAAATCAGCCCCAGCATTTT.

The chain recombines TRBV7-6 with TRBJ2-3; TRBD2 aligns across 7 bases. Germline lookup yields CDR1 SGHVS and CDR2 FNYEAQ. The CDR3 covers 14 residues. Losses at the gene ends were 2 bases for V and 7 bases for J; bases not matched to a gene: 6. For the CDR3, the DNA is TGTGCCAGCAGCTTAAGCGGGACTCCCCATACGCAGTATTTT. Amino acid sequence: CASSLSGTPHTQYF.

The count of this clone is one. V and J are TRBV6-5 and TRBJ2-5; 7 bases map to TRBD1. Losses at the gene ends were 6 bases for V and 5 bases for J; bases not matched to a gene: 6. Germline CDR1 and CDR2: MNHEY and SVGAGI. This CDR3 comprises 13 residues. The CDR3 region is CASSPDRVETQYF. The CDR3 DNA is TGTGCCAGCAGCCCCGACAGGGTTGAGACCCAGTACTTC.